Listed below are T cell receptor beta chains from one sample, sequenced in a study of shared clonotypes between healthy human individuals. The method was immunoSEQ multiplex PCR; TCRdb's version includes in-frame clones alone and lacks a portion of them. The sample carries approximately 740,000 clones, roughly 92% recorded once. What was sequenced was naive CD8+ T cells sorted from blood. The origin of the receptors is a man under 40 in good health. The CDR3 runs from the conserved cysteine through the conserved F or W. Each record gives: clone size, D gene, V gene, J gene, CDR3 protein, CDR3 DNA. A D gene is named only where the DNA matches it firmly. The size of a clone is reported for some rows only, either as once, few or many, or as a class for expanded clones.

NA,NA,TRBV14,TRBJ2-7,CASSRLKSGRDYEQYF,TGTGCCAGCAGCCGATTGAAATCGGGACGGGACTACGAGCAGTACTTC
NA,NA,TRBV6-5,TRBJ2-1,CASSYSGPNNEQFF,TGTGCCAGCAGTTACTCGGGCCCCAACAATGAGCAGTTCTTC
NA,NA,TRBV7-9,TRBJ1-1,CASSLPGLTNTEAFF,TGTGCCAGCAGCTTACCAGGACTAACGAACACTGAAGCTTTCTTT
NA,TRBD2,TRBV14,TRBJ2-1,CASSPAGTSSHEQFF,TGTGCCAGCAGTCCGGCCGGGACTAGCAGCCATGAGCAGTTCTTC
NA,TRBD1,TRBV11-2,TRBJ1-2,CASSSGIQGAHGYTF,TGTGCCAGCAGCTCTGGGATACAGGGGGCCCATGGCTACACCTTC
NA,NA,TRBV19,TRBJ2-7,CASSIFGGTHEQYF,TGTGCCAGTAGTATTTTCGGGGGAACACACGAGCAGTACTTC
NA,TRBD1,TRBV27,TRBJ2-3,CASSLSIHLTGGRTDTQYF,TGTGCCAGCAGTTTATCGATCCACTTGACAGGGGGCAGGACAGATACGCAGTATTTT
NA,NA,TRBV27,TRBJ2-6,CASSLSSGANVLTF,TGTGCCAGCAGTTTATCATCTGGGGCCAACGTCCTGACTTTC
NA,TRBD1,TRBV2,TRBJ1-5,CASSSPDRMYSNQPQHF,TGTGCCAGCAGTTCCCCGGACAGGATGTATAGCAATCAGCCCCAGCATTTT
NA,TRBD2,TRBV5-1,TRBJ2-1,CASSLDLAGSSYNEQFF,TGCGCCAGCAGCTTGGATCTAGCGGGAAGCTCCTACAATGAGCAGTTCTTC
NA,NA,TRBV19,TRBJ2-1,CASSIPPEGPYGNEQFF,TGTGCCAGTAGTATACCCCCGGAGGGCCCATACGGGAATGAGCAGTTCTTC
NA,TRBD2,TRBV19,TRBJ2-1,CASSIWGVAGGDEQFF,TGTGCCAGTAGTATCTGGGGGGTAGCGGGAGGAGATGAGCAGTTCTTC
NA,TRBD2,TRBV27,TRBJ2-7,CASSSYGTTYEQYF,TGTGCCAGCAGTTCCTATGGGACTACATACGAGCAGTACTTC
NA,NA,TRBV7-6,TRBJ2-1,CASSLDRDDEQFF,TGTGCCAGCAGCTTAGACAGGGACGATGAGCAGTTCTTC
NA,NA,TRBV25-1,TRBJ1-1,CASSESWVNTEAFF,TGTGCCAGCAGTGAATCTTGGGTGAACACTGAAGCTTTCTTT
NA,NA,TRBV19,TRBJ2-6,CASSTTVSGANVLTF,TGTGCCAGTAGTACTACTGTCTCTGGGGCCAACGTCCTGACTTTC
NA,TRBD1,TRBV28,TRBJ2-1,CASSSSVIGQANDNEQFF,TGTGCCAGCAGTTCGTCGGTGATAGGACAGGCAAATGACAATGAGCAGTTCTTC
NA,TRBD2,TRBV5-1,TRBJ2-7,CASSLLLAGGGVAEQYF,TGCGCCAGCAGCCTGCTTCTAGCGGGCGGTGGGGTAGCCGAGCAGTACTTC
NA,NA,TRBV7-9,TRBJ2-7,CASSSGGDTYEQYF,TGTGCCAGCAGCTCCGGAGGGGACACGTACGAGCAGTACTTC
once,TRBD1,TRBV5-1,TRBJ2-7,CASSPRGSYEQYF,TGCGCCAGCAGCCCCAGGGGGTCCTACGAGCAGTACTTC
NA,TRBD1,TRBV5-1,TRBJ1-1,CASSSDRGAEAFF,TGCGCCAGCAGCTCGGACAGGGGGGCTGAAGCTTTCTTT
NA,TRBD2,TRBV27,TRBJ2-2,CASRLAGGGTGELFF,TGTGCCAGCAGGCTAGCGGGAGGTGGGACCGGGGAGCTGTTTTTT
NA,TRBD1,TRBV4-1,TRBJ1-3,CASSQVSAGGTTGNTIYF,TGCGCCAGCAGCCAAGTCTCGGCAGGGGGTACGACTGGAAACACCATATATTTT
NA,TRBD2,TRBV29-1,TRBJ2-2,CSVEGHSGSRSPGELFF,TGCAGCGTTGAAGGACACAGCGGGAGCAGGTCACCCGGGGAGCTGTTTTTT
NA,NA,TRBV27,TRBJ2-2,CASRFFGEIYSGELFF,TGTGCCAGCCGGTTCTTCGGGGAGATCTACTCCGGGGAGCTGTTTTTT
NA,NA,TRBV7-9,TRBJ2-7,CASSPRGGAYEQYF,TGTGCCAGCAGCCCCCGAGGAGGGGCCTACGAGCAGTACTTC
NA,TRBD1,TRBV15,TRBJ2-6,CATSRVGRSGTDGLGANVLTF,TGTGCCACCAGCAGAGTCGGAAGGTCCGGGACAGATGGGCTTGGGGCCAACGTCCTGACTTTC
few,TRBD1,TRBV7-9,TRBJ1-2,CASSATGGSYGYTF,TGTGCCAGCAGCGCAACAGGGGGGTCCTATGGCTACACCTTC
once,NA,TRBV4-1,TRBJ1-1,CASSQWGRTEAFF,TGCGCCAGCAGCCAATGGGGGAGGACTGAAGCTTTCTTT
NA,NA,TRBV27,TRBJ2-2,CASTPTRTQPDGELFF,TGTGCCAGCACCCCGACCAGGACCCAGCCCGACGGGGAGCTGTTTTTT
once,TRBD1,TRBV7-7,TRBJ2-2,CASPRPNRGLNTGELFF,TGTGCCAGCCCCCGCCCAAACAGGGGTTTGAACACCGGGGAGCTGTTTTTT
NA,NA,TRBV7-9,TRBJ2-2,CASSSYRVDTGELFF,TGTGCCAGCAGCTCATACAGGGTCGACACCGGGGAGCTGTTTTTT
NA,NA,TRBV27,TRBJ1-2,CASSPGAPKYGYTF,TGTGCCAGCAGCCCCGGGGCGCCGAAGTATGGCTACACCTTC
NA,TRBD1,TRBV19,TRBJ1-2,CASNDLAGTDDYGYTF,TGTGCCAGTAATGATCTGGCCGGGACAGACGATTATGGCTACACCTTC
NA,TRBD2,TRBV6-5,TRBJ2-2,CASSLLAGEGSGELFF,TGTGCCAGCAGTTTACTAGCGGGAGAAGGATCCGGGGAGCTGTTTTTT
NA,NA,TRBV13,TRBJ1-1,CASSFWRDLVNTEAFF,TGTGCCAGCAGCTTTTGGCGGGACCTCGTGAACACTGAAGCTTTCTTT
NA,NA,TRBV7-9,TRBJ2-7,CASSSGQGTEQYF,TGTGCCAGCAGTTCCGGCCAGGGAACCGAGCAGTACTTC
once,TRBD2,TRBV7-9,TRBJ2-2,CASTPPESGRGTGELFF,TGTGCCAGCACCCCCCCCGAGAGCGGGAGGGGCACCGGGGAGCTGTTTTTT
NA,NA,TRBV19,TRBJ1-5,CASSTRQASEPQHF,TGTGCCAGTAGTACTCGACAGGCCTCGGAGCCCCAGCATTTT
NA,NA,TRBV6-1,TRBJ2-7,CASFNDRSISYEQYF,TGTGCCAGCTTCAACGACAGGTCAATCTCCTACGAGCAGTACTTC
NA,NA,TRBV5-1,TRBJ1-1,CASSLGGDIEAFF,TGCGCCAGCAGCTTGGGTGGAGATATTGAAGCTTTCTTT
NA,NA,TRBV7-9,TRBJ2-7,CASSETTSYEQYF,TGTGCCAGCAGCGAAACCACAAGCTACGAGCAGTACTTC
many,NA,TRBV7-8,TRBJ1-2,CASSWGQGGDYGYTF,TGTGCCAGCAGCTGGGGGCAGGGAGGCGACTATGGCTACACCTTC
NA,NA,TRBV7-6,TRBJ2-6,CASSTGWGLGANVLTF,TGTGCCAGCAGCACGGGATGGGGGCTAGGGGCCAACGTCCTGACTTTC
NA,NA,TRBV4-1,TRBJ2-7,CASSQLTGSAGEQYF,TGCGCCAGCAGCCAGTTAACAGGGTCGGCTGGGGAGCAGTACTTC
NA,NA,TRBV6-4,TRBJ2-1,CASSPTQNNNEQFF,TGTGCCAGCAGCCCGACCCAGAACAACAATGAGCAGTTCTTC
NA,NA,TRBV27,TRBJ2-1,CASSLSGINEQFF,TGTGCCAGCAGTTTATCCGGGATCAATGAGCAGTTCTTC
NA,TRBD1,TRBV7-9,TRBJ2-7,CATGVGGDYEQYF,TGTGCCACAGGGGTAGGGGGCGACTACGAGCAGTACTTC
NA,NA,TRBV5-4,TRBJ2-1,CASSLWRDGYNEQFF,TGTGCCAGCAGCTTGTGGAGGGACGGATACAATGAGCAGTTCTTC